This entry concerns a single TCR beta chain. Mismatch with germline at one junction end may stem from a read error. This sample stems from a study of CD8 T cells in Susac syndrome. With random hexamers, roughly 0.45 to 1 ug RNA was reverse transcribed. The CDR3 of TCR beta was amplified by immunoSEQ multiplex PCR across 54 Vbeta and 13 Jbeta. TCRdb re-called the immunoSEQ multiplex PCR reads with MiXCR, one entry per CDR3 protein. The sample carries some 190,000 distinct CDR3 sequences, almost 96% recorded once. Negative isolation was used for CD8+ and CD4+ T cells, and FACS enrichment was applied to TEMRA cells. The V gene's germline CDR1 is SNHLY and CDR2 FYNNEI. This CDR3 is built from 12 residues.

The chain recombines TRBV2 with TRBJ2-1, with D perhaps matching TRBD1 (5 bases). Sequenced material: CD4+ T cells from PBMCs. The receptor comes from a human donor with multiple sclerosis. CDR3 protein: CASRARVDEQFF. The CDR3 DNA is TGCGCCAGCAGGGCCCGCGTGGATGAGCAGTTCTTC.